This TCR beta chain was recorded in a study of blood T cells in healthy people across ages. General study findings and limits: Diversity figures derived from one million T cells were judged to underestimate the true value.

Germline loops: CDR1 MNHEY, CDR2 SVGEGT. The CDR3 totals 14 residues. V was pared by 4 bases and J by 7 bases, with 8 bases of the junction left unmatched. Worth noting for this clonotype: The antigen is undetermined.

With a J-beta primer mix and a sample-barcoded 5' primer, a second PCR ran about 7 to 12 cycles. Using its own MiXCR run on the 5' RACE reads, TCRdb lists one record per CDR3 protein. The repertoire includes around 990,000 distinct CDR3 sequences, under 30% of them detected once, and about 0.8% sits in the top ten. These data are also associated with another study on T cells of mothers and their children. That source reports: Using the M1S primer, the second PCR added sample barcodes along with 2-4 random nucleotides.

The chain is built from TRBV6-2 or TRBV6-3 and TRBJ1-2, with 8 bases matching TRBD1. The clonotype comes from a girl aged 2-10 years in good health. The sample comprised blood. CDR3 sequence (DNA): TGTGCCAGCAGTTGGCCTGGACAGGGCAGTGGCTACACCTTC. Encoded protein: CASSWPGQGSGYTF.